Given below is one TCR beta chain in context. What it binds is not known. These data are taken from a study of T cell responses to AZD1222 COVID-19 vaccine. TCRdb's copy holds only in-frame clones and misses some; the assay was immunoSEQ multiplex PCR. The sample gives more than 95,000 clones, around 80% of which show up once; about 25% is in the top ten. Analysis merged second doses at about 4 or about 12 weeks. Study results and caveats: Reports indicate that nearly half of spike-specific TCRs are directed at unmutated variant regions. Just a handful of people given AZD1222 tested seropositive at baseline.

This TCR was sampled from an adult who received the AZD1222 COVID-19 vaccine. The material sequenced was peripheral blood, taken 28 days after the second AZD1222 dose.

This CDR3 is CASRSGAEGYTF. Written as DNA, the CDR3 is TGTGCCAGCAGGTCAGGGGCCGAGGGCTACACCTTC. This chain uses TRBV6-5 with TRBJ1-2; tentative D call: TRBD1 (6 bases). From germline, CDR1 is MNHEY and CDR2 SVGAGI. V shed 6 bases and J shed 8 bases, with 13 bases lying between them. The CDR3 has 12 amino acids.